These T cell receptor beta chains were read from a single sample in a study of HIV-infected patients and healthy controls. Using its own MiXCR run on the 5' RACE reads, TCRdb lists one record per CDR3 protein. The data contain some 70,000 distinct CDR3 sequences, 15% to 20% of them seen just once; the ten biggest clones take up approximately 1.5%. The specimen sequenced was CD4+ T cells from blood. The receptors stem from a human donor in good health. Both conserved end residues are part of each CDR3. D genes are given only for firm matches. The listing skips clone size in some rows; elsewhere it reads once, few, many or a size class.

clone_size,j_call,d_call,v_call,cdr3_nt,cdr3_aa
NA,TRBJ2-1,NA,TRBV10-1,TGCGCCAGCAGTGAGCCCGAGAAGAACAATGAGCAGTTCTTC,CASSEPEKNNEQFF
few,TRBJ1-3,NA,TRBV20-1,TGCAGTGCTAGCGGGGGGCCTGGAAACACCATATATTTT,CSASGGPGNTIYF
NA,TRBJ2-3,TRBD2,TRBV29-1,TGCAGCGTTGAAGGGCTAGCGGGAGGGTACACAGATACGCAGTATTTT,CSVEGLAGGYTDTQYF
many,TRBJ2-7,TRBD1,TRBV2,TGTGCCAGCAGTGAAGAGGGACAGGGGGGCTACGAGCAGTACTTC,CASSEEGQGGYEQYF
NA,TRBJ2-3,TRBD2,TRBV7-2,TGTGCCAGCAGCCCCCGGCTTTTAGCGGGGGGCGCAGATACGCAGTATTTT,CASSPRLLAGGADTQYF
few,TRBJ1-2,NA,TRBV3-1,TGTGCCAGCAGCCAAGAGTGGGGGGACTATGGCTACACCTTC,CASSQEWGDYGYTF
NA,TRBJ1-6,NA,TRBV6-5,TGTGCCAGCAGTTACTCGTTTGAAGCACAGGTTTCACCCCTCCACTTT,CASSYSFEAQVSPLHF
NA,TRBJ2-1,NA,TRBV7-2,TGTGCCAGCAGCTTTTTCGCGGAGCAGTTCTTC,CASSFFAEQFF
many,TRBJ2-7,NA,TRBV12-3/TRBV12-4,TGTGCCAGCAGTTTTAGGCCTCCCCCAACCTACGAGCAGTACTTC,CASSFRPPPTYEQYF
few,TRBJ1-1,TRBD1,TRBV4-1,TGCGCCAGCAGCCAAACAGGGGGCGTCACTGAAGCTTTCTTT,CASSQTGGVTEAFF
many,TRBJ2-7,NA,TRBV28,TGTGCCAGCAGAAACACGGGACGGTTCTCCTACGAGCAGTACTTC,CASRNTGRFSYEQYF
NA,TRBJ2-5,NA,TRBV30,TGTGCCTGGAGTAAAGGGGGAAGTTTTAGGCAAGAGACCCAGTACTTC,CAWSKGGSFRQETQYF
many,TRBJ2-1,NA,TRBV29-1,TGCAGCGTGGGCCGGACGCAGGGGCTAAATTACAATGAGCAGTTCTTC,CSVGRTQGLNYNEQFF
NA,TRBJ1-1,NA,TRBV6-2/TRBV6-3,TGTGCCAGCAGTTACATAGCGAACACTGAAGCTTTCTTT,CASSYIANTEAFF
few,TRBJ1-1,NA,TRBV29-1,TGCAGCGTTGAACCAGCCCACAAACAGGATTGGAACACTGAAGCTTTCTTT,CSVEPAHKQDWNTEAFF
NA,TRBJ2-1,TRBD2,TRBV3-1,TGTGCCAGCAGCCCTTTGGCTGGGACTAGAAATGAGCAGTTCTTC,CASSPLAGTRNEQFF
many,TRBJ2-2,TRBD1,TRBV29-1,TGCAGCGTTGAATCTTCGGGACAGGGGTCCTACGGGGAGCTGTTTTTT,CSVESSGQGSYGELFF
many,TRBJ1-1,NA,TRBV7-3,TGTGCCAGCAGCGAAATAATGAACACTGAAGCTTTCTTT,CASSEIMNTEAFF
few,TRBJ2-1,TRBD2,TRBV29-1,TGCAGCGTTGGCACTAGCGGGAGGGGTGAGCAGTTCTTC,CSVGTSGRGEQFF
many,TRBJ1-2,TRBD1,TRBV6-2/TRBV6-3,TGTGCCAGCAGTCCGGGACAGCTCTATGGCTACACCTTC,CASSPGQLYGYTF
many,TRBJ2-5,NA,TRBV7-3,TGTGCCCGGCCGGGACCCCTCCAAGAGACCCAGTACTTC,CARPGPLQETQYF
NA,TRBJ2-1,TRBD2,TRBV4-2,TGTGCCAGCAGCCACCAACTAGCGGGGAAATACAATGAGCAGTTCTTC,CASSHQLAGKYNEQFF
many,TRBJ1-4,NA,TRBV12-3/TRBV12-4,TGTGCCAGCAGTTCCAGGGAGGGCACTAATGAAAAACTGTTTTTT,CASSSREGTNEKLFF
NA,TRBJ2-7,TRBD1,TRBV11-2,TGTGCCAGCAGCTTCGGGACAGGGAGGTACGAGCAGTACTTC,CASSFGTGRYEQYF
NA,TRBJ2-7,TRBD1,TRBV5-1,TGCGCCAGCAGCCCGGGACGACAGGGACCTTCCTACGAGCAGTACTTC,CASSPGRQGPSYEQYF
few,TRBJ1-1,NA,TRBV3-1,TGTGCCAGCAGCCGAGGGGGAGCCACTGAAGCTTTCTTT,CASSRGGATEAFF
few,TRBJ2-5,NA,TRBV6-2/TRBV6-3,TGTGCCAGCAGTTACTCGACACCAGAGACCCAGTACTTC,CASSYSTPETQYF
NA,TRBJ1-1,NA,TRBV29-1,TGCAGCGCCGCTGCGGGAGAAGCTTTCTTT,CSAAAGEAFF
NA,TRBJ2-7,NA,TRBV20-1,TGCAGTGCTAGAGTAGGCCCTAGCGAATCCTACGAGCAGTACTTC,CSARVGPSESYEQYF
NA,TRBJ2-3,NA,TRBV20-1,TGCAGTGCTAGAGGCGGGACGCCCGAGGGCCACACAGATACGCAGTATTTT,CSARGGTPEGHTDTQYF
many,TRBJ1-6,TRBD1,TRBV5-8,TGTGCCAGCAGTCCGCCCAGACAGGGGGATTCACCCCTCCACTTT,CASSPPRQGDSPLHF
NA,TRBJ2-5,TRBD1,TRBV7-6,TGTGCCAGCAGCCCCGGGACAGGTCAAGAGACCCAGTACTTC,CASSPGTGQETQYF
many,TRBJ1-4,NA,TRBV3-1,TGTGCCAGCAGCTCCGATCAAGCATCCCGGGGGGCAAAACTGTTTTTT,CASSSDQASRGAKLFF
few,TRBJ1-1,TRBD1,TRBV12-3/TRBV12-4,TGTGCCAGCAAAAAACTGACAGGGATGAACACTGAAGCTTTCTTT,CASKKLTGMNTEAFF
NA,TRBJ1-1,NA,TRBV6-5,TGTGCCAGCAGTTACTCTAACAGGGACACTGAAGCTTTCTTT,CASSYSNRDTEAFF
NA,TRBJ1-4,NA,TRBV11-2,TGTGCCAGCAGCTTATTCGGAGGGTCTAATGAAAAACTGTTTTTT,CASSLFGGSNEKLFF
few,TRBJ2-1,TRBD2,TRBV20-1,TGCAGTGCTGGAGGACTAGCGGGATGCAATGAGCAGTTCTTC,CSAGGLAGCNEQFF
NA,TRBJ1-5,TRBD1,TRBV30,TGTGCCTGGAGTGTAGCCGACAGGGGTGGGTTTCAGCCCCAGCATTTT,CAWSVADRGGFQPQHF
NA,TRBJ2-1,TRBD2,TRBV20-1,TGCAGTGCTTCCTTAGCGGGGGGGATCAATGAGCAGTTCTTC,CSASLAGGINEQFF
many,TRBJ2-1,NA,TRBV11-3,TGTGCCAGCGGGGGGAACGTCCGCAATGAGCAGTTCTTC,CASGGNVRNEQFF
NA,TRBJ2-6,NA,TRBV7-2,TGTGCCAGCAGCTTTCTACGGGGGAGTGGGGCCAACGTCCTGACTTTC,CASSFLRGSGANVLTF
many,TRBJ1-4,NA,TRBV7-2,TGTGCCAGCAGCTTATCCCCACCCAGGGGAGGCGAAAAACTGTTTTTT,CASSLSPPRGGEKLFF
NA,TRBJ1-2,NA,TRBV20-1,TGCAGTGCTAGTCCTGGGTCCGTCGTAGTGACTGGCTACACCTTC,CSASPGSVVVTGYTF
NA,TRBJ2-1,TRBD1,TRBV5-8,TGTGCCAGCAGCCCCGGACAGGGAAAGGACAATGAGCAGTTCTTC,CASSPGQGKDNEQFF